The following is a TCR beta chain sequence with its context. With 5 bases clipped from V and 2 bases from J, the junction kept 11 bases outside the gene matches. The CDR3 has 17 amino acids. Germline V gene sequence: CDR1 SGHVS, CDR2 FQNEAQ. Original processing methods: Reference gene primer amplification gave estimated nucleated cell counts. Repertoires were generated with immunoSEQ multiplex PCR, while TCRdb's copy carries only in-frame clones and drops some. The D gene and trimming were derived from the DNA, and the V and J assignments and clone size from that table. The data show about 46,000 clones, with around 82% seen just once and roughly 6% held by the top ten. The data were obtained in a study of blood T cell repertoires in COVID-19.

The rearrangement joins TRBV7-8 to TRBJ2-3; 9 bases line up with TRBD2. Material for sequencing was peripheral blood. The clonotype was recovered from a woman older than 75 with acute or convalescent COVID-19. CDR3 DNA sequence: TGTGCCAGCAGCCGCCGCCGACTAGCGGATCACACAGATACGCAGTATTTT. Residues: CASSRRRLADHTDTQYF.